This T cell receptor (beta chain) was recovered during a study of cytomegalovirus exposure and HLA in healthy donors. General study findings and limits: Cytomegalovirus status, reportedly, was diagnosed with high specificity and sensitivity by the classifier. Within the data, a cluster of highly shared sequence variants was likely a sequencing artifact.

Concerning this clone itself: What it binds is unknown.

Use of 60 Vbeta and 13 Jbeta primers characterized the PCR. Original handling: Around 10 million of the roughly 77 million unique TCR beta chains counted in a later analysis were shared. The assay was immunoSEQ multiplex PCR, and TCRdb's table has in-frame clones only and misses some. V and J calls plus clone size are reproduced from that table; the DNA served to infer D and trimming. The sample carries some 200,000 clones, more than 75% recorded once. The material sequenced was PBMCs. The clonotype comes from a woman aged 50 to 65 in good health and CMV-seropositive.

CDR3 loop: CAISEPVQAYEQYF. The CDR3 coding sequence is TGTGCCATCAGTGAGCCAGTTCAGGCCTACGAGCAGTACTTC. The J gene is TRBJ2-7, the V gene TRBV10-3; D not resolved. Germline V lookup: CDR1 ENHRY, CDR2 SYGVKD. V was shortened by 2 bases and J by 2 bases, with 10 bases between the two germline ends. The CDR3 sequence is 14 residues long.